The clone carrying this T cell receptor beta chain was seen many times. Its antigen is not identified. These data originate in a study of CD8 T cells in ankylosing spondylitis. Study observations and caveats: Enrichment of disease-linked clones was reportedly significant in matched ankylosing spondylitis synovial fluid. Made up of about eight highly homologous variants, a TCR beta motif appeared characteristic of ankylosing spondylitis blood.

CDR3 length: 15 residues. Quantitative 5'-RACE was performed with molecular barcodes, and it yielded the TCR beta libraries. Using its own MiXCR run on the 5' RACE reads, TCRdb lists one record per CDR3 protein. The table shows 150,000 to 200,000 distinct CDR3 sequences, with roughly 10% occurring only once. The sequenced sample was blood, either unsorted or a sorted T cell fraction (not recorded which). This receptor was taken from a male donor with ankylosing spondylitis or in good health (not recorded which). The V gene is TRBV21-1, the J gene TRBJ2-5; TRBD2 reflects the table's D call only, with no check against the DNA. TRBV21-1 is a pseudogene segment. CDR3 sequence reads: CASSKGGAGQETQYF. As DNA, the CDR3 is TGTGCCAGCAGCAAGGGAGGGGCAGGGCAAGAGACCCAGTACTTC.